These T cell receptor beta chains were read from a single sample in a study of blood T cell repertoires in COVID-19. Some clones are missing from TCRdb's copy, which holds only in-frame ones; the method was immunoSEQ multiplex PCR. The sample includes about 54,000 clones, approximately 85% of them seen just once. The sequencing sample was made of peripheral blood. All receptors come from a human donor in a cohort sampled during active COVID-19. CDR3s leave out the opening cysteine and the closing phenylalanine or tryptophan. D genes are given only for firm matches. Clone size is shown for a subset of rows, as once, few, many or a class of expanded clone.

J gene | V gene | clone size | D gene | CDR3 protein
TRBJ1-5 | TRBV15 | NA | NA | ATSRVVAFNQPQH
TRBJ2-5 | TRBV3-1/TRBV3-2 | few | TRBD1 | ASSQPGQKTPY
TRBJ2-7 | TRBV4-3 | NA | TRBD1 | ASSHRDRGGEQY
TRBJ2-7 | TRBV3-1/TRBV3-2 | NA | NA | ASSAPPADYEQY
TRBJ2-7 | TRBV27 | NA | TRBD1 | ASSLFGQGANYEQY
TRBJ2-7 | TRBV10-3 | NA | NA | AISGAGYEQY
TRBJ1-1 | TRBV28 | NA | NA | ASSPSLETGEAF
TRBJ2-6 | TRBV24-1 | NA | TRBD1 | ATSEPGTGGSGANVLT
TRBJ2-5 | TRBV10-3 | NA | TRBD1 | AISDNPVGGQGGETQY
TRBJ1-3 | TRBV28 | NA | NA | ASSTGNSGNTIY
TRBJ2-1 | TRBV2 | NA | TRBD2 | ASSESGGAAYNEQF
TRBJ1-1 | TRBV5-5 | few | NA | ASSLAPNTEAF
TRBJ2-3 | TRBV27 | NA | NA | ASSFSGVITDTQY
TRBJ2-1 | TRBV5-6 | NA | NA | ASSLEGGNYYNEQF
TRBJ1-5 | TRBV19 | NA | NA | ASTETASNQPQH
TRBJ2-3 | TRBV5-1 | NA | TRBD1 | ASSAGTVTDTQY
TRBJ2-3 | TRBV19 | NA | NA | ASTTSLRGRTDTQY
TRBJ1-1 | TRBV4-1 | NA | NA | ASSQPTTPVNTEAF
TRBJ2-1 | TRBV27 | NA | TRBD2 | ASSARLAGGHNEQF
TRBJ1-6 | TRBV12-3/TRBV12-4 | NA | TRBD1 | ASSPRTGSPLH
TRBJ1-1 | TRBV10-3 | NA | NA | AISVQGMNTEAF
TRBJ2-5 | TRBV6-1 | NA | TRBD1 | ASSEVTGGGSETQY
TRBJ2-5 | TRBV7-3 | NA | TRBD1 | ASRSADRGQETQY
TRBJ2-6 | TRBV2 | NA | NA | AGNKRASGANVLT
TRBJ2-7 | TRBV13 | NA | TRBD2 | ASGLAGGSLYEQY
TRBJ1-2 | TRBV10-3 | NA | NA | AIRVRQGLEGYT
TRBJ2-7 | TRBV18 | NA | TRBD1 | ASSPISGTGVQY
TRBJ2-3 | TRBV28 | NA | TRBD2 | ASSGDSGRVEDTQY
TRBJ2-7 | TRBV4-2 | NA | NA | ASSQDGSSYEQY
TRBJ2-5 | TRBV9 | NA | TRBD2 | ASSVVDTGGETQY
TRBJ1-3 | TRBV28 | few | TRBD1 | ASSLRQGIGYTIY
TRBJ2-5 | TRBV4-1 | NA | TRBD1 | ASSRGQGGQETQY
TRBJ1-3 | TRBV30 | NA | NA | AWGPKNTIY